The clone carrying this T cell receptor (beta chain) turned up a few times. What it recognizes is unknown. This record belongs to a study of cytomegalovirus exposure and HLA in healthy donors. Study in general: About 180 million T cells yielded approximately 100 million unique TCR beta sequences, as an earlier analysis found.

V was clipped by 5 bases and J by 7 bases, with 15 bases between them. Germline CDR1 is SGHRS and CDR2 is YFSETQ. CDR3 length: 13 amino acids. General observations from the study: Reported findings show TCR beta sequences accurately forecast HLA-A and HLA-B alleles in most subjects. A missense variant in DCLRE1C was later tied to TCR beta V- and J-gene trimming. At a 0.05 false discovery rate, a later analysis found some 18,000 TCR beta sequences to be associated with HLA alleles.

PCR used 60 Vbeta primers and 13 Jbeta primers. Clones were read by immunoSEQ multiplex PCR, and TCRdb kept only the in-frame ones, dropping some. The sample consists of approximately 150,000 clones, around three quarters of them appearing once. This rearrangement joins TRBV5-1 to TRBJ1-1; D uncertain. The sequenced material came from PBMCs. This TCR derives from a woman between 35 and 50 years old in good health and CMV-seropositive. In DNA, the CDR3 is TGCGCCAGCAGTTTAACCGGGAGGAATGAAGCTTTCTTT. Its translation is CASSLTGRNEAFF.